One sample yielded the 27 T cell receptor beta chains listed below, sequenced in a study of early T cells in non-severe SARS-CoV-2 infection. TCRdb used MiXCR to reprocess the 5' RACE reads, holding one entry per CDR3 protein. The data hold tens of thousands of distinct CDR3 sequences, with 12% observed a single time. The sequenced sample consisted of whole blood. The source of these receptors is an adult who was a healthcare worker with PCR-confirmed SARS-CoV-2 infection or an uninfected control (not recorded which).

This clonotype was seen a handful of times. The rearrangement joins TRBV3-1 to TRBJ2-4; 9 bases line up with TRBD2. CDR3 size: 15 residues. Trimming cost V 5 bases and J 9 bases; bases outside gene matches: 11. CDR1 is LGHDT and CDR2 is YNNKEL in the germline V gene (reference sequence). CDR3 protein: CASSSGSGSGGIQYF. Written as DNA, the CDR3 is TGTGCCAGCAGCTCAGGTAGCGGGAGTGGTGGCATTCAGTACTTC.

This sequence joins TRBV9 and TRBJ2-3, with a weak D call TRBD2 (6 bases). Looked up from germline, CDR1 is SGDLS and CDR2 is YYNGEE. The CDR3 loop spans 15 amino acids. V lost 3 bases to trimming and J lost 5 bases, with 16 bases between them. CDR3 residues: CASSASARMGDTQYF. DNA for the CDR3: TGTGCCAGCAGCGCTAGCGCCCGAATGGGAGATACGCAGTATTTT.

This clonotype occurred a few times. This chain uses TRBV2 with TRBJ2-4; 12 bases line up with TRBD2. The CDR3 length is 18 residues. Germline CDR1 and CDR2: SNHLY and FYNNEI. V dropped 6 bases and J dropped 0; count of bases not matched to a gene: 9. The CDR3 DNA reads TGTGCCAGCAGGAGGGGACTAGCGGGCGTACTAGCCAAAAACATTCAGTACTTC. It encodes CASRRGLAGVLAKNIQYF.

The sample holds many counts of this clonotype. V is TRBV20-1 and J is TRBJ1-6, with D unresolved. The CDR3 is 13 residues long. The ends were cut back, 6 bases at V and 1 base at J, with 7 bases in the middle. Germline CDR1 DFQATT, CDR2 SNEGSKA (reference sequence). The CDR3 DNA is TGCAGTGCCAGGAGGTCCTATAATTCACCCCTCCACTTT. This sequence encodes CSARRSYNSPLHF.

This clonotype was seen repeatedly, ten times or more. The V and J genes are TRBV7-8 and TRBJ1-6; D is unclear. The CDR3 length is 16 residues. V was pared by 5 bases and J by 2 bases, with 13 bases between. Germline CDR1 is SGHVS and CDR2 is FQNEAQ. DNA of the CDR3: TGTGCCAGCAGCCCCCATCCGGACCCCTATAATTCACCCCTCCACTTT. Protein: CASSPHPDPYNSPLHF. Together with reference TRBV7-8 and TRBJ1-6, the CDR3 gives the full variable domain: GAGVSQSPRYKVAKRGQDVALRCDPISGHVSLFWYQQALGQGPEFLTYFQNEAQLDKSGLPSDRFFAERPEGSVSTLKIQRTQQEDSAVYLCASSPHPDPYNSPLHFGNGTRLTVT.

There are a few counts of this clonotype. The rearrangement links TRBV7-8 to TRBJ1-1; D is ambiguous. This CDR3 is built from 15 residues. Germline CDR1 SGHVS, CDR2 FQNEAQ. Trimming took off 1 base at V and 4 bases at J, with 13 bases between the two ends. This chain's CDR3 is CASSLELGVGTEAFF. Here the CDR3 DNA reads TGTGCCAGCAGCTTAGAGTTAGGTGTGGGCACTGAAGCTTTCTTT.

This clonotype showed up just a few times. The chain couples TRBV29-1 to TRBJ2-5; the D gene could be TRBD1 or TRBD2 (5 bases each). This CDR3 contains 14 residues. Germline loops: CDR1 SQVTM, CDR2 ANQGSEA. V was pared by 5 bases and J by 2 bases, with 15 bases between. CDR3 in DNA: TGCAGCGTTCCAAGAGAGGGACCTCAAGAGACCCAGTACTTC. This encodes CSVPREGPQETQYF. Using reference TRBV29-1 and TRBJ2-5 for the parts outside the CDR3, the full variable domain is SAVISQKPSRDICQRGTSLTIQCQVDSQVTMMFWYRQQPGQSLTLIATANQGSEATYESGFVIDKFPISRPNLTFSTLTVSNMSPEDSSIYLCSVPREGPQETQYFGPGTRLLVL.

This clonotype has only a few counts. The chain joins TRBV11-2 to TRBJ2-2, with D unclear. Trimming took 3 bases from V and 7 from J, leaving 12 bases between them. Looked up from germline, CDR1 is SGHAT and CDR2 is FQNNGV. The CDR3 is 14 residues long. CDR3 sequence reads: CASSLLRRGGELFF. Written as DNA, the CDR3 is TGTGCCAGCAGCTTGTTGCGTCGTGGCGGGGAGCTGTTTTTT. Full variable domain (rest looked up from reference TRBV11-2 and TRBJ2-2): EAGVAQSPRYKIIEKRQSVAFWCNPISGHATLYWYQQILGQGPKLLIQFQNNGVVDDSQLPKDRFSAERLKGVDSTLKIQPAKLEDSAVYLCASSLLRRGGELFFGEGSRLTVL.

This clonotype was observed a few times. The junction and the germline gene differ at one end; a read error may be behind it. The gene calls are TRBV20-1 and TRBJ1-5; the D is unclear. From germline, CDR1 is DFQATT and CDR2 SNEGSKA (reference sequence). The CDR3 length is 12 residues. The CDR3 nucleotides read TGCAGTGCGAGAGTTAGCAATCAGCCCCAGCATTTT. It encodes CSARVSNQPQHF.

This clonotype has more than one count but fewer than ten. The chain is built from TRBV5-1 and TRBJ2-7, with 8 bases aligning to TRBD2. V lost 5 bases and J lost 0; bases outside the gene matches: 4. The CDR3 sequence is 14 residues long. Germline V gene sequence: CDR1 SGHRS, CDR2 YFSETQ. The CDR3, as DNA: TGCGCCAGCAGGCTAGCGGGCCCCTCCTACGAGCAGTACTTC. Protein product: CASRLAGPSYEQYF.

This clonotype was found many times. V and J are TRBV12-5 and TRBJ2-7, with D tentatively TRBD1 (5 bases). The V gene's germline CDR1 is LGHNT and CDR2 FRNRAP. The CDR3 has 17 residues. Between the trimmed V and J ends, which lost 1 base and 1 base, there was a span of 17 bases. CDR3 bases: TGTGCTAGTGGTTTGGGATCAAGGGCACCAGGGTCCTACGAGCAGTACTTC. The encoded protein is CASGLGSRAPGSYEQYF.

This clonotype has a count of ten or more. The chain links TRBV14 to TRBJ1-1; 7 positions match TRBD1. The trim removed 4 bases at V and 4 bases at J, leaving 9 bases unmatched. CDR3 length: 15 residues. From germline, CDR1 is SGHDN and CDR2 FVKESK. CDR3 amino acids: CASSPHRGGGTEAFF. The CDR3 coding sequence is TGTGCCAGCAGCCCTCACAGGGGCGGGGGCACTGAAGCTTTCTTT.

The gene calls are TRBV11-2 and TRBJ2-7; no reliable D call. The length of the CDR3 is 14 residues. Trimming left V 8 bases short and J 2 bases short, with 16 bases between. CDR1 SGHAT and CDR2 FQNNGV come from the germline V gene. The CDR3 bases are TGTGCCAGCGGCTCACCTGACGGCCCCTACGAGCAGTACTTC. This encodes CASGSPDGPYEQYF.

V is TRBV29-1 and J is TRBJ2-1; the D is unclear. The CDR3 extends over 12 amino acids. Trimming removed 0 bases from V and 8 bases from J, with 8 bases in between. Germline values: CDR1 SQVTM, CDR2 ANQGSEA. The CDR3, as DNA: TGCAGCGTTGAAGACCTATCCCATGAGCAGTTCTTC. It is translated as CSVEDLSHEQFF.

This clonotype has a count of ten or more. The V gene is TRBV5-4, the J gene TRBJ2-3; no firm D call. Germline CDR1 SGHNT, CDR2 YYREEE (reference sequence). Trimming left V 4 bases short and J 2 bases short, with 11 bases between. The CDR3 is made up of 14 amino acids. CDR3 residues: CASSLVGYTDTQYF. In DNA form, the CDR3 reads TGTGCCAGCAGCCTCGTTGGTTACACAGATACGCAGTATTTT.

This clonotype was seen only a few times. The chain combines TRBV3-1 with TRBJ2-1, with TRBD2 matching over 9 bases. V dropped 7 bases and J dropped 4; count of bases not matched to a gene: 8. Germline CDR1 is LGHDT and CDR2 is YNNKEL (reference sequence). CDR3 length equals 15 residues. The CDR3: CASTQGSGRYNEQFF. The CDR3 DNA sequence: TGTGCCAGCACCCAGGGAAGCGGGAGGTACAATGAGCAGTTCTTC.

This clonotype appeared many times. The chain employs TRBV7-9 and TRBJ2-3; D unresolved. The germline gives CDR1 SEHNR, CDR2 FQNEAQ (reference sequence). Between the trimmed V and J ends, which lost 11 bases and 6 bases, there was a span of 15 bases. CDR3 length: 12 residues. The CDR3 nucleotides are TGTGCCGGTCGCAGGCCCGGCGATACGCAGTATTTT. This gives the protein CAGRRPGDTQYF.

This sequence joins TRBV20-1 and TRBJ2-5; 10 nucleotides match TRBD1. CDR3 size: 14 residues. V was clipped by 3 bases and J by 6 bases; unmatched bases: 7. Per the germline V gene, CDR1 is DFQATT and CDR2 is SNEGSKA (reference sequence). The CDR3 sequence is CSASSGTGVKTQYF. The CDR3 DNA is TGCAGTGCTAGCTCCGGGACAGGGGTCAAGACCCAGTACTTC.

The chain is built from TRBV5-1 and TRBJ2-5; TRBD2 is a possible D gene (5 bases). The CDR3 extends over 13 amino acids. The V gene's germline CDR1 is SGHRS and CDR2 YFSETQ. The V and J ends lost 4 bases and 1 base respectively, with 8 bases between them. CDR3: CASSGTSQETQYF. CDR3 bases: TGCGCCAGCAGCGGAACTAGCCAAGAGACCCAGTACTTC.

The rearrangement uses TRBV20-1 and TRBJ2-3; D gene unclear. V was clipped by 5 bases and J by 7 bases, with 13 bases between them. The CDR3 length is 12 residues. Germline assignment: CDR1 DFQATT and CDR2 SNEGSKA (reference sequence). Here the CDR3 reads CSAGPRGYTQYF. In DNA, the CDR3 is TGCAGTGCTGGCCCCAGAGGATATACGCAGTATTTT.

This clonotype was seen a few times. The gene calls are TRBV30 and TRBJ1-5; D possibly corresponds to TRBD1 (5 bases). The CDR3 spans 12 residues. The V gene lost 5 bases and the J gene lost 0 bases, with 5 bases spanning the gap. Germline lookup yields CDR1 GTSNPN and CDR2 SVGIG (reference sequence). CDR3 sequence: CAWGGSNQPQHF. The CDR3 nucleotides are TGTGCCTGGGGGGGTAGCAATCAGCCCCAGCATTTT. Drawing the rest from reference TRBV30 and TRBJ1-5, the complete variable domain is SQTIHQWPATLVQPVGSPLSLECTVEGTSNPNLYWYRQAAGRGLQLLFYSVGIGQISSEVPQNLSASRPQDRQFILSSKKLLLSDSGFYLCAWGGSNQPQHFGDGTRLSIL.

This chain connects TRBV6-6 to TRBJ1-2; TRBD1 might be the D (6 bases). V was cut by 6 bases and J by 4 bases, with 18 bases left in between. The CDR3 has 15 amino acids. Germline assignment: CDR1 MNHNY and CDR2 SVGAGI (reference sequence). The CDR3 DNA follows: TGTGCCAGCAGGCTCCCTCAGGGGAACATCTATGGCTACACCTTC. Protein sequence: CASRLPQGNIYGYTF.

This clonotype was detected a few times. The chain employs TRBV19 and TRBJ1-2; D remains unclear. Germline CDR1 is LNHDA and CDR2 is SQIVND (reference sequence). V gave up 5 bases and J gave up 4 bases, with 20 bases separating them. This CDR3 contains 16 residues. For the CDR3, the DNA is TGTGCCAGTAGTTCCTCAGGCGGTGCGCATAGCTATGGCTACACCTTC. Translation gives CASSSSGGAHSYGYTF.

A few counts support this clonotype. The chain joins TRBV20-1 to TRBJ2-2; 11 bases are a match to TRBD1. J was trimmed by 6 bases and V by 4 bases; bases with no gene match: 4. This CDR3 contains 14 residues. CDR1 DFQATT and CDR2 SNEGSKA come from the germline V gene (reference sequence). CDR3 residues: CSATDRGRPGELFF. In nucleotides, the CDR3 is TGCAGTGCTACGGACAGGGGGCGCCCCGGGGAGCTGTTTTTT.

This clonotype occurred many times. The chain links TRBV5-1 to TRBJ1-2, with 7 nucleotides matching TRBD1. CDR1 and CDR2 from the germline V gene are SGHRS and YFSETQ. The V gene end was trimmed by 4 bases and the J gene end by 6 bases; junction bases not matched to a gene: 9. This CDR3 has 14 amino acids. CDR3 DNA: TGCGCCAGCAGCCCGACAGGGAGACATGATGGCTACACCTTC. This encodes CASSPTGRHDGYTF.

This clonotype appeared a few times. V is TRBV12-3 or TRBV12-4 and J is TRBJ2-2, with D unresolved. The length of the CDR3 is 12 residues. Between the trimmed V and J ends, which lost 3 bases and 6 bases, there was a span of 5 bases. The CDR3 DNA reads TGTGCCAGCAGTTTCCCTCCCGGGGAGCTGTTTTTT. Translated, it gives CASSFPPGELFF.

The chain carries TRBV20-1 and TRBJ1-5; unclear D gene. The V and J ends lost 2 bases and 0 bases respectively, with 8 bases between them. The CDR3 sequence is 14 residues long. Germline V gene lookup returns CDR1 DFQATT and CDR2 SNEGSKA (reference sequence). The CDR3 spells CSARSTLSNQPQHF. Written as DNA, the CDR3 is TGCAGTGCTAGATCAACACTTAGCAATCAGCCCCAGCATTTT.